These T cell receptor beta chains were read from a single sample in a study of human T cells and chemical hapten exposure. MiXCR was run by TCRdb on the RACE reads, yielding one entry per CDR3 protein. The sample has 99,000 or so distinct CDR3 sequences, under 40% seen once. The sequencing here drew on whole blood, taken in connection with sensitization to the hapten diphenylcyclopropenone (DPC). The receptors were sampled from a middle-aged man with alopecia areata. Some clones in this sample may be carry-over from other donors' samples. Each CDR3 is given with its conserved first and last residue. Each record gives: CDR3 DNA, CDR3 protein, V gene, J gene, clone size, D gene. A D gene is named only where the DNA matches it firmly. Some rows mark clone size as missing; the rest say once, few, many or name a class of expanded clone.

cdr3_nt: TGTGCCAGCAGTTACTCGTCCCGGTATCAAGAGACCCAGTACTTC; cdr3_aa: CASSYSSRYQETQYF; v_call: TRBV6-5; j_call: TRBJ2-5; clone_size: .; d_call: .
cdr3_nt: TGTGCCAGCAGTACAGCGGGAGCCCTCCCAGATACGCAGTATTTT; cdr3_aa: CASSTAGALPDTQYF; v_call: TRBV28; j_call: TRBJ2-3; clone_size: few; d_call: TRBD2
cdr3_nt: TGTGCCAGCAGTGACTCGGCCAGCGCAGGTTATGGCTACACCTTC; cdr3_aa: CASSDSASAGYGYTF; v_call: TRBV6-4; j_call: TRBJ1-2; clone_size: few; d_call: .
cdr3_nt: TGTGCCAGCAGTGGACAAAGTGAAAGCACAGATACGCAGTATTTT; cdr3_aa: CASSGQSESTDTQYF; v_call: TRBV2; j_call: TRBJ2-3; clone_size: .; d_call: .
cdr3_nt: TGTGCCAGCAGACCCACAGGGGGACAGACCCAGTACTTC; cdr3_aa: CASRPTGGQTQYF; v_call: TRBV12-3/TRBV12-4; j_call: TRBJ2-5; clone_size: .; d_call: TRBD1
cdr3_nt: TGTGCCAGCAGCGCCCTAGGCCAAACCCCAGAGACCCAGTACTTC; cdr3_aa: CASSALGQTPETQYF; v_call: TRBV9; j_call: TRBJ2-5; clone_size: few; d_call: .
cdr3_nt: TGTGCCAGCAGTACCCCCTCCGTGGGGAGGTACCAGCCCCAGCATTTT; cdr3_aa: CASSTPSVGRYQPQHF; v_call: TRBV12-3/TRBV12-4; j_call: TRBJ1-5; clone_size: .; d_call: .
cdr3_nt: TGTGCCAGCAGTCAAAGACAGGTCTCCACCTATGGCTACACCTTC; cdr3_aa: CASSQRQVSTYGYTF; v_call: TRBV7-2; j_call: TRBJ1-2; clone_size: few; d_call: .
cdr3_nt: TGCAGCGTTGGGGGGTGGGATCAGCCCCAGCATTTT; cdr3_aa: CSVGGWDQPQHF; v_call: TRBV29-1; j_call: TRBJ1-5; clone_size: many; d_call: .
cdr3_nt: TGTGCCAGCAGCGTTGATCACAGGGCGGGCGGGGAGCTGTTTTTT; cdr3_aa: CASSVDHRAGGELFF; v_call: TRBV9; j_call: TRBJ2-2; clone_size: .; d_call: .
cdr3_nt: TGTGCCAGCAGTTACCACGACAGGGCTGAAAAACTGTTTTTT; cdr3_aa: CASSYHDRAEKLFF; v_call: TRBV6-6; j_call: TRBJ1-4; clone_size: .; d_call: TRBD1
cdr3_nt: TGTGCCAGCAGCTTTGCAAGCGGGAGTGGCACAGATACGCAGTATTTT; cdr3_aa: CASSFASGSGTDTQYF; v_call: TRBV7-2; j_call: TRBJ2-3; clone_size: few; d_call: TRBD2
cdr3_nt: TGTGCCACCAGTGATAGCTACTTGGAAGATACGCAGTATTTT; cdr3_aa: CATSDSYLEDTQYF; v_call: TRBV24-1; j_call: TRBJ2-3; clone_size: .; d_call: .
cdr3_nt: TGCAGTGCTCCTCCGGGGCGGGAGGTGACCCAGTACTTC; cdr3_aa: CSAPPGREVTQYF; v_call: TRBV20-1; j_call: TRBJ2-5; clone_size: .; d_call: TRBD2
cdr3_nt: TGCGCCAGCAGCATATTTTCGGCTCAGGCTGGAAACACCATATATTTT; cdr3_aa: CASSIFSAQAGNTIYF; v_call: TRBV5-1; j_call: TRBJ1-3; clone_size: once; d_call: .
cdr3_nt: TGCAGCGTTGAAGGGACAGGGACAATTGGAAACACCATATATTTT; cdr3_aa: CSVEGTGTIGNTIYF; v_call: TRBV29-1; j_call: TRBJ1-3; clone_size: .; d_call: TRBD1
cdr3_nt: TGCGCCAGCAGTGAGTCGTGGGGGGGTAGGCAGCCCCAGCATTTT; cdr3_aa: CASSESWGGRQPQHF; v_call: TRBV10-2; j_call: TRBJ1-5; clone_size: .; d_call: .
cdr3_nt: TGTGCCAGCAGGCCACCTAGCGGGAGTTCCTACGAGCAGTACTTC; cdr3_aa: CASRPPSGSSYEQYF; v_call: TRBV6-6; j_call: TRBJ2-7; clone_size: .; d_call: TRBD2
cdr3_nt: TGTGCCAGCCAGGCGACTCTGGACCCTTATAGCAATCAGCCCCAGCATTTT; cdr3_aa: CASQATLDPYSNQPQHF; v_call: TRBV6-2/TRBV6-3; j_call: TRBJ1-5; clone_size: few; d_call: .
cdr3_nt: TGCGCCAGCAGCCGGGGGGCTGGATATGGCTACACCTTC; cdr3_aa: CASSRGAGYGYTF; v_call: TRBV4-3; j_call: TRBJ1-2; clone_size: .; d_call: .
cdr3_nt: TGTGCCATCCGACCCGCCCTGAGCTCTGGGGCCAACGTCCTGACTTTC; cdr3_aa: CAIRPALSSGANVLTF; v_call: TRBV6-2/TRBV6-3; j_call: TRBJ2-6; clone_size: .; d_call: .
cdr3_nt: TGTGCCAGTAGTTTTTCCCGGGACAGGGGGCCGGAGACCCAGTACTTC; cdr3_aa: CASSFSRDRGPETQYF; v_call: TRBV19; j_call: TRBJ2-5; clone_size: .; d_call: TRBD1
cdr3_nt: TGTGCCACTCCGGACTCCTCCCCCGGGGAGCTGTTTTTT; cdr3_aa: CATPDSSPGELFF; v_call: TRBV6-5; j_call: TRBJ2-2; clone_size: .; d_call: .
cdr3_nt: TGTGCCAGCAGGTTCGACAGGGGCCGTAAGGATACGCAGTATTTT; cdr3_aa: CASRFDRGRKDTQYF; v_call: TRBV2; j_call: TRBJ2-3; clone_size: once; d_call: TRBD1
cdr3_nt: TGTGCCAGCAGCTTTTTCTTCGTCCCAAACGGAAGACAGGGGTCTGGAAACACCATATATTTT; cdr3_aa: CASSFFFVPNGRQGSGNTIYF; v_call: TRBV7-8; j_call: TRBJ1-3; clone_size: few; d_call: TRBD1
cdr3_nt: TGTGCCAGTAGTCCGGACAGGGTGGATGGCTACACCTTC; cdr3_aa: CASSPDRVDGYTF; v_call: TRBV19; j_call: TRBJ1-2; clone_size: .; d_call: TRBD1
cdr3_nt: TGTGCCATCAGTGTAGGCGTAGCGGGAGGGCCCGTTGAGCAGTTCTTC; cdr3_aa: CAISVGVAGGPVEQFF; v_call: TRBV10-3; j_call: TRBJ2-1; clone_size: .; d_call: TRBD2
cdr3_nt: TGTGCCAGCTCACCCGCCCTAGCGGCGAACTCCTACAATGAGCAGTTCTTC; cdr3_aa: CASSPALAANSYNEQFF; v_call: TRBV18; j_call: TRBJ2-1; clone_size: .; d_call: TRBD2
cdr3_nt: TGTGCCAGCAGTTTAGGGTTTGGGGTCACGAAAAACATTCAGTACTTC; cdr3_aa: CASSLGFGVTKNIQYF; v_call: TRBV12-3/TRBV12-4; j_call: TRBJ2-4; clone_size: few; d_call: .
cdr3_nt: TGTGCCAGCAGCCGGACAGGGAATCAGCCCCAGCATTTT; cdr3_aa: CASSRTGNQPQHF; v_call: TRBV7-2; j_call: TRBJ1-5; clone_size: .; d_call: TRBD1
cdr3_nt: TGTGCCGTCAGCAGGGGGTCGGAAAAAAGCACAGATACGCAGTATTTT; cdr3_aa: CAVSRGSEKSTDTQYF; v_call: TRBV10-3; j_call: TRBJ2-3; clone_size: .; d_call: TRBD1
cdr3_nt: TGCGCCAGCAGCCTAGCGGCCGAAAGAGAAGAGACCCAGTACTTC; cdr3_aa: CASSLAAEREETQYF; v_call: TRBV4-3; j_call: TRBJ2-5; clone_size: once; d_call: .
cdr3_nt: TGTGCCAGCAGCTCAAAAGGGGGGGGGTTGAGCAATTCACCCCTCCACTTT; cdr3_aa: CASSSKGGGLSNSPLHF; v_call: TRBV7-3; j_call: TRBJ1-6; clone_size: few; d_call: .
cdr3_nt: TGTGCCAGCAGCTTAGGACAGGGGTTGAGGATCAATGAGCAGTTCTTC; cdr3_aa: CASSLGQGLRINEQFF; v_call: TRBV7-9; j_call: TRBJ2-1; clone_size: .; d_call: TRBD1
cdr3_nt: TGTGCCAGTAGCTTCTCAAGGACTAGCGGGAGTATGGGGAATGAGCAGTTCTTC; cdr3_aa: CASSFSRTSGSMGNEQFF; v_call: TRBV5-8; j_call: TRBJ2-1; clone_size: .; d_call: TRBD2
cdr3_nt: TGCGCCAGCAGCCAAGATCGGTTCCGAAACACCCTACAATGTGAGCAGTTCTTC; cdr3_aa: CASSQDRFRNTLQCEQFF; v_call: TRBV4-3; j_call: TRBJ2-1; clone_size: few; d_call: .
cdr3_nt: TGCGCCAGCAGCTTACCGGGACTAGCGGCCCTTGGGAGCACAGATACGCAGTATTTT; cdr3_aa: CASSLPGLAALGSTDTQYF; v_call: TRBV5-1; j_call: TRBJ2-3; clone_size: .; d_call: TRBD2
cdr3_nt: TGTGCCAGCAGTTACGGCCAAGAGACCCAGTACTTC; cdr3_aa: CASSYGQETQYF; v_call: TRBV6-2/TRBV6-3; j_call: TRBJ2-5; clone_size: .; d_call: .
cdr3_nt: TGCAGTGCTACCTCCCGAACCGGGACTAGCGGGCCCCAAGAGACCCAGTACTTC; cdr3_aa: CSATSRTGTSGPQETQYF; v_call: TRBV20-1; j_call: TRBJ2-5; clone_size: few; d_call: TRBD2
cdr3_nt: TGCGCCAGCTCACCAGTAGCAACAGCTCAGGAAAACACCATATATTTT; cdr3_aa: CASSPVATAQENTIYF; v_call: TRBV18; j_call: TRBJ1-3; clone_size: .; d_call: .
cdr3_nt: TGCGCCAGCAGCCCGACGGGACAGGCCTATAATTCACCCCTCCACTTT; cdr3_aa: CASSPTGQAYNSPLHF; v_call: TRBV4-1; j_call: TRBJ1-6; clone_size: few; d_call: TRBD1
cdr3_nt: TGTGCCAGCAGACCCGGACCTGTCAGCAATCAGCCCCAGCATTTT; cdr3_aa: CASRPGPVSNQPQHF; v_call: TRBV6-2/TRBV6-3; j_call: TRBJ1-5; clone_size: .; d_call: .
cdr3_nt: TGTGCCAGCAGCTTAGGCGGCGGGAGGATCCAAGAGACCCAGTACTTC; cdr3_aa: CASSLGGGRIQETQYF; v_call: TRBV7-2; j_call: TRBJ2-5; clone_size: .; d_call: TRBD2
cdr3_nt: TGTGCCAGCTCACCCATGGGGAGCGGGAGCTCCTACAATGAGCAGTTCTTC; cdr3_aa: CASSPMGSGSSYNEQFF; v_call: TRBV18; j_call: TRBJ2-1; clone_size: .; d_call: TRBD2
cdr3_nt: TGTGCCAGCAGTTTCAGGGTTCTTGAGGGGGAGCTGTTTTTT; cdr3_aa: CASSFRVLEGELFF; v_call: TRBV12-3/TRBV12-4; j_call: TRBJ2-2; clone_size: .; d_call: .
cdr3_nt: TGCGCCAGCAGTTATTTGGGACAGGGGGCTTCAGGAGAGACCCGGTACTTC; cdr3_aa: CASSYLGQGASGETRYF; v_call: TRBV5-1; j_call: TRBJ2-5; clone_size: .; d_call: TRBD1
cdr3_nt: TGTGCCAGCAGCCGGACAGCCGGGGAGCTGTTTTTT; cdr3_aa: CASSRTAGELFF; v_call: TRBV6-5; j_call: TRBJ2-2; clone_size: .; d_call: .
cdr3_nt: TGTGCCAGCAGCGTAGAGGGACTTGAAAATTCACCCCTCCACTTT; cdr3_aa: CASSVEGLENSPLHF; v_call: TRBV9; j_call: TRBJ1-6; clone_size: .; d_call: .
cdr3_nt: TGTGCCAGCAGCCAAGCGACAGGGGGCCATCAGCCCCAGCATTTT; cdr3_aa: CASSQATGGHQPQHF; v_call: TRBV3-1; j_call: TRBJ1-5; clone_size: .; d_call: TRBD1
cdr3_nt: TGCAGTGAGACACGAAGGGTGGGTGGTTATACGCAGTATTTT; cdr3_aa: CSETRRVGGYTQYF; v_call: TRBV20-1; j_call: TRBJ2-3; clone_size: few; d_call: .
cdr3_nt: TGTGCTAGCAGCTTAGCGGGAGGAGGAACCGGGGAGCTGTTTTTT; cdr3_aa: CASSLAGGGTGELFF; v_call: TRBV7-7; j_call: TRBJ2-2; clone_size: .; d_call: TRBD2
cdr3_nt: TGTGCCAGCGGGGATGGGGTTGAAGCTTTCTTT; cdr3_aa: CASGDGVEAFF; v_call: TRBV6-2/TRBV6-3; j_call: TRBJ1-1; clone_size: .; d_call: .
cdr3_nt: TGTGCCAGCAGCTCAGGGGCAGATACGCAGTATTTT; cdr3_aa: CASSSGADTQYF; v_call: TRBV11-2; j_call: TRBJ2-3; clone_size: few; d_call: .
cdr3_nt: TGTGCCAGCAGCTTAGAATGGGGGAACAATGAGCAGTTCTTC; cdr3_aa: CASSLEWGNNEQFF; v_call: TRBV13; j_call: TRBJ2-1; clone_size: .; d_call: .